This TCR beta chain was documented in a study of OX40 agonist ivuxolimab in advanced cancers. The CDR3 length is 15 residues. V lost 3 bases, J lost 4 bases, and 13 bases lay in between. Germline lookup yields CDR1 SGDLS and CDR2 YYNGEE. Clones were sequenced by immunoSEQ multiplex PCR, and TCRdb holds only the in-frame ones, with some missing. Altogether roughly 26,000 clones are present, approximately 85% being singletons, with the ten largest covering roughly 33%. This TCR came from an adult with an advanced solid tumor such as melanoma, head and neck, liver or kidney cancer. Specimen: CD4+ or CD8+ T cells sorted from blood, collected in a trial of the OX40 agonist ivuxolimab. V usage is TRBV9 and J usage is TRBJ1-4, with a tentative D call TRBD1 (6 bases). The CDR3 nucleotides are TGTGCCAGCAGCGCAGGGGCAGGAATTAATGAAAAACTGTTTTTT. It is translated as CASSAGAGINEKLFF. The variable domain in full, with the rest retrieved from reference TRBV9 and TRBJ1-4, is DSGVTQTPKHLITATGQRVTLRCSPRSGDLSVYWYQQSLDQGLQFLIQYYNGEERAKGNILERFSAQQFPDLHSELNLSSLELGDSALYFCASSAGAGINEKLFFGSGTQLSVL.